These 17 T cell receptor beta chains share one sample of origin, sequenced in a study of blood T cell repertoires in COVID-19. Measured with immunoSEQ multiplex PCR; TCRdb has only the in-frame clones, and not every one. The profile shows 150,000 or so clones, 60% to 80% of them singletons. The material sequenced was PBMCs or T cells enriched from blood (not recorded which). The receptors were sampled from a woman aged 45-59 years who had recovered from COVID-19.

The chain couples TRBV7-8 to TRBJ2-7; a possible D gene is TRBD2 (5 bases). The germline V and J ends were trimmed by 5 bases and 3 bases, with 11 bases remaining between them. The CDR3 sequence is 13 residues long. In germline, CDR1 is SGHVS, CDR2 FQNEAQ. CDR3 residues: CASSPPGNYEQYF. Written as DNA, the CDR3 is TGTGCCAGCAGCCCCCCGGGGAACTACGAGCAGTACTTC.

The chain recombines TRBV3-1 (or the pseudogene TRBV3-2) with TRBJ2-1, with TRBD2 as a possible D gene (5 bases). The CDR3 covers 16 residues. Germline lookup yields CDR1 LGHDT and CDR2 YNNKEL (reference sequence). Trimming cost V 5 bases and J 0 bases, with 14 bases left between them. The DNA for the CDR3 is TGTGCCAGCAGCGATAAAAGCGGAATCTCCTACAATGAGCAGTTCTTC. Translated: CASSDKSGISYNEQFF.

In DNA, the CDR3 is TGTGCCAGCAGCTTAAACGCGCGACAGGGGGAGACCCAGTACTTC. Translated: CASSLNARQGETQYF. V is TRBV7-3 and J is TRBJ2-5; TRBD1 agrees at 8 bases. CDR1 and CDR2 from the germline V gene are SGHTA and FQGTGA. The length of the CDR3 is 15 residues. V lost 1 base to trimming and J lost 5 bases; unmatched junction nucleotides: 6.

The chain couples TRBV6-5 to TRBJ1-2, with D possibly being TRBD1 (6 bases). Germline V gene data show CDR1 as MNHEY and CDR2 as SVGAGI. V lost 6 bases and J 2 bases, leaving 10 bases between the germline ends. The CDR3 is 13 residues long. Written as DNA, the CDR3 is TGTGCCAGCAGAGGGGGACTAAACTATGGCTACACCTTC. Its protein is CASRGGLNYGYTF.

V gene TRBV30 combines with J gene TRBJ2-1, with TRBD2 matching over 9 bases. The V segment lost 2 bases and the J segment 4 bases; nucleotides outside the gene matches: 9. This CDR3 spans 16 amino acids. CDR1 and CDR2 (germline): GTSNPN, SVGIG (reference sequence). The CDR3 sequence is CAWSKERLAGYNEQFF. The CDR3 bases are TGTGCCTGGAGTAAAGAAAGGCTAGCGGGATACAATGAGCAGTTCTTC.

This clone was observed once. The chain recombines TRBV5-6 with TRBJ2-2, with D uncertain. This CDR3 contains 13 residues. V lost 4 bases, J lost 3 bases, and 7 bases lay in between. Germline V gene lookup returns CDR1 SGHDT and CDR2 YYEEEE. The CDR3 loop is CASSLRYTGELFF. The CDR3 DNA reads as TGTGCCAGCAGCCTGAGGTACACCGGGGAGCTGTTTTTT.

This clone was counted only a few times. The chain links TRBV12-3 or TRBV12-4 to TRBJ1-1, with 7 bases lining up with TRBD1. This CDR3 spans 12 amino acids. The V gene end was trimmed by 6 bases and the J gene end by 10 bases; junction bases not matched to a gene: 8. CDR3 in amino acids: CASSLVRTGAFF. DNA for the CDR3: TGTGCCAGCAGCCTCGTCAGGACAGGAGCTTTCTTT.

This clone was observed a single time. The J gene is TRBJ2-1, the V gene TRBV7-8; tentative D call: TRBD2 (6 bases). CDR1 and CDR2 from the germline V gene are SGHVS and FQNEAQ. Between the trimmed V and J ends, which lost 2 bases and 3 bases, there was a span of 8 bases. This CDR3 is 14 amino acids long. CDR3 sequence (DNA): TGTGCCAGCAGCTTATTGGGGGGCTACAATGAGCAGTTCTTC. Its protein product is CASSLLGGYNEQFF.

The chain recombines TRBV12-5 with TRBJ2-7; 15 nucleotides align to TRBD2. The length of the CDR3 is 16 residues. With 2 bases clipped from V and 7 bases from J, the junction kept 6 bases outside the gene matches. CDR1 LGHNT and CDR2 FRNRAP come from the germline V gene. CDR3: CASGLMGLAGGGEQYF. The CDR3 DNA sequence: TGTGCTAGTGGTTTGATGGGACTAGCGGGGGGTGGGGAGCAGTACTTC.

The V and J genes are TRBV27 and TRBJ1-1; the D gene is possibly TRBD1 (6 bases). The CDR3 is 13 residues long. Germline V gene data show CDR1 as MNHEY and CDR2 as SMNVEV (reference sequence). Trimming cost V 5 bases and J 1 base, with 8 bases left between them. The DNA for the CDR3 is TGTGCCAGCAGTAGGACAGCGAACACTGAAGCTTTCTTT. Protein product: CASSRTANTEAFF.

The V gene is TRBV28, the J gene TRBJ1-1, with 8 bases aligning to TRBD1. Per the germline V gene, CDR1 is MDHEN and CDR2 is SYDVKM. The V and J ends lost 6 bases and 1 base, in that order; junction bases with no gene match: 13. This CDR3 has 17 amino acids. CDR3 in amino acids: CASRRGAGGGWNTEAFF. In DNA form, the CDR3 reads TGTGCCAGCAGGCGTGGGGCAGGGGGCGGATGGAACACTGAAGCTTTCTTT.

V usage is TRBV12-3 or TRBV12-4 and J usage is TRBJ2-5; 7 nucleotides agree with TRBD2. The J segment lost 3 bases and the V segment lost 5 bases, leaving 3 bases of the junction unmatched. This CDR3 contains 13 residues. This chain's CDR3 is CASSGDYEETQYF. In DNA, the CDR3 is TGTGCCAGCAGTGGGGACTACGAAGAGACCCAGTACTTC.

In nucleotides, the CDR3 is TGCGCCAGCAGCCAAGATCAGGAGGGGCAAGGGACCTACGAGCAGTACTTC. Its translation is CASSQDQEGQGTYEQYF. V gene TRBV4-1 combines with J gene TRBJ2-7, with D possibly matching TRBD2 (6 bases). This CDR3 spans 17 amino acids. V was trimmed by 0 bases and J by 2 bases, leaving 17 bases between them. From germline, CDR1 is MGHRA and CDR2 YSYEKL.

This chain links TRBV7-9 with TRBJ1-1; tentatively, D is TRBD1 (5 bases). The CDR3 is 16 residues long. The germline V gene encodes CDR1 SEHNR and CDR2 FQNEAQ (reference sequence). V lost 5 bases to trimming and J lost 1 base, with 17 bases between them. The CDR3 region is CASSPGVTTENTEAFF. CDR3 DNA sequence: TGTGCCAGCAGCCCGGGGGTTACGACCGAGAACACTGAAGCTTTCTTT. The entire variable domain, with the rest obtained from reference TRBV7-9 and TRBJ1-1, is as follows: DTGVSQNPRHKITKRGQNVTFRCDPISEHNRLYWYRQTLGQGPEFLTYFQNEAQLEKSRLLSDRFSAERPKGSFSTLEIQRTEQGDSAMYLCASSPGVTTENTEAFFGQGTRLTVV.

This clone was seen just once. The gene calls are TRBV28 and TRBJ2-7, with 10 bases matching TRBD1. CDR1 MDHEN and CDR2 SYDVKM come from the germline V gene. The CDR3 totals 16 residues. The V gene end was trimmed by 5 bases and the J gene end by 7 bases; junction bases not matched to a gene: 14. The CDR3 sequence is CASSPVHGQGVREQYF. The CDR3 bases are TGTGCCAGCAGTCCCGTTCACGGACAGGGGGTCCGAGAGCAGTACTTC.

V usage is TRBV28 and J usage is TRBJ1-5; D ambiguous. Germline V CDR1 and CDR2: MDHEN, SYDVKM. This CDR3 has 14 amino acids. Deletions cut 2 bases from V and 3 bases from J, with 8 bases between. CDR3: CASSLPGVNQPQHF. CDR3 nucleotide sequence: TGTGCCAGCAGTTTACCCGGTGTCAATCAGCCCCAGCATTTT.

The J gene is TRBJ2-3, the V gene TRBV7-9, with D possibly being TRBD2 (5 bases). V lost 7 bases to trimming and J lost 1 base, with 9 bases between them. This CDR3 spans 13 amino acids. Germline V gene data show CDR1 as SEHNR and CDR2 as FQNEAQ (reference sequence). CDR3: CASNKGGTDTQYF. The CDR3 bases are TGTGCCAGCAACAAGGGAGGCACAGATACGCAGTATTTT.